This TCR beta chain was sequenced in a study of blood T cells in healthy people across ages. Through a sample-barcoded 5' primer and a J-beta primer mix, a second PCR was run for roughly 6 to 11 cycles. TCRdb independently ran MiXCR on the 5' RACE reads; one entry per CDR3 protein. The table lists 1 million or so distinct CDR3 sequences, 45% of them singletons, with 15% to 20% in the top ten. Germline assignment: CDR1 DFQATT and CDR2 SNEGSKA (reference sequence). CDR3 length equals 14 residues. Trimming took 0 bases from V and 2 from J, leaving 9 bases between them. The chain recombines TRBV20-1 with TRBJ2-3; no clear D. The sequence derives from a woman between 55 and 75 years old in good health. Specimen: blood. The CDR3 DNA sequence: TGCAGTGCTAGAGAGGCAAGACCCACAGATACGCAGTATTTT. Residues: CSAREARPTDTQYF.